These 2 T cell receptor beta chains came from one sample sequenced in a study of T cells after yellow fever vaccination. TCRdb processed the 5' RACE reads anew with MiXCR; each CDR3 protein has one entry. The sample has 20,000 to 30,000 distinct CDR3 sequences, approximately 4.8% seen once. Source: PBMCs, either bulk or a sorted T-cell subset (CD4+, CD8+, memory, or dextramer-sorted; not recorded which), taken on the day of the yellow fever booster vaccination. The source is a man younger than 30 who received the YFV17D yellow fever vaccine.

This clonotype was detected ten times or more. This chain uses TRBV28 with TRBJ2-1; 8 bases agree with TRBD2. The CDR3 length is 16 residues. Looked up from germline, CDR1 is MDHEN and CDR2 is SYDVKM. The junction had 15 bases not matched to a gene; V was cut back by 6 bases and J by 8 bases. CDR3 nucleotides: TGTGCCAGCAGACGACCGGGGGGGTTTTTGGTCGATGAGCAGTTCTTC. Translating it yields CASRRPGGFLVDEQFF.

The V call is TRBV5-5, the J call TRBJ2-7; D is ambiguous. The CDR3 contains 13 residues. CDR1 and CDR2 from the germline V gene are SGHKS and YYEKEE (reference sequence). V lost 4 bases, J lost 4 bases, and 12 bases lay in between. The CDR3 is CASSKGTVYEQYV. DNA for the CDR3: TGTGCCAGCAGCAAAGGAACCGTTTACGAGCAGTACGTC.